These T cell receptor beta chains were read from a single sample in a study of identifying expanded T cells in peripheral blood. TCRdb's copy holds only in-frame clones and misses some; the assay was immunoSEQ multiplex PCR. The sample lists 70,000 to 100,000 clones, 85% to 90% occurring once. Sequencing was carried out using blood. Receptors originate from a person aged 18 to 75 in good health. The CDR3 runs from the conserved cysteine through the conserved F or W. Fields, in order: V gene, CDR3 protein.

V gene: TRBV2
CDR3 protein: CASRQGPNQSQHF

V gene: TRBV29-1
CDR3 protein: CSVDRGRGTEAFF

V gene: TRBV5-1
CDR3 protein: CASSFWGRDTQYF

V gene: TRBV25-1
CDR3 protein: CASSEGGLGGYTF

V gene: TRBV6-6
CDR3 protein: CASGAGSYGYTF

V gene: TRBV7-9
CDR3 protein: CASSETARDIVAEQYF

V gene: TRBV18
CDR3 protein: CASSQTDRGTQYF

V gene: TRBV4-2
CDR3 protein: CASSQAWTENNQPQHF

V gene: TRBV5-4
CDR3 protein: CASSSPPFATMFF

V gene: TRBV7-8
CDR3 protein: CASSYWTGEETQYF

V gene: TRBV2
CDR3 protein: CASSERRGNQPQHF

V gene: TRBV7-9
CDR3 protein: CASSDSLAGAYNEQFF

V gene: TRBV23-1
CDR3 protein: CASSHPGQENSYEQYF

V gene: TRBV7-2
CDR3 protein: CASTWAIGDQPQHF

V gene: TRBV6-5
CDR3 protein: CASSYGDRRHQPQHF

V gene: TRBV7-9
CDR3 protein: CASTPGTGQETQYF

V gene: TRBV5-1
CDR3 protein: CASSFNGQGTTEAFF

V gene: TRBV30
CDR3 protein: CAWSVLGGLNGYTF

V gene: TRBV5-4
CDR3 protein: CASSGQQTRQETQYF

V gene: TRBV6-4
CDR3 protein: CASSATGLSGANVLTF

V gene: TRBV10-2
CDR3 protein: CASTLAGIYETQYF

V gene: TRBV4-1
CDR3 protein: CASRDLEGRGETQYF

V gene: TRBV19
CDR3 protein: CASIGAAEGPQYF

V gene: TRBV2
CDR3 protein: CASRPYTGELFF

V gene: TRBV2
CDR3 protein: CAMGDGYGYTF

V gene: TRBV6-1
CDR3 protein: CASSEVVGGRYEQYF